The clone carrying this T cell receptor beta chain was seen only once. Its antigen is unknown. Libraries were prepared by immunoSEQ multiplex PCR; TCRdb keeps only in-frame clonotypes and omits some of them. This sample yields 160,000 or so clones, of which about four fifths are seen a single time; about 1.9% belongs to the top ten. The sample originates from a study of cytotoxic CD8 clonotypes in ibrutinib-treated CLL. V was pared by 1 base and J by 1 base, with 9 bases between. The V gene's germline CDR1 is SGHDT and CDR2 YYEEEE. CDR3 length: 14 amino acids. The study's findings and limits: Baseline clonality exceeded age-matched healthy donors and tracked circulating CD8+ T-cell counts. Few clonotypes were public, and these shrank or held steady under treatment. Samples were collected at differing times from sustained-remission and progressing patients. Clonality was higher at ibrutinib response and returned toward baseline at progression.

Sequencing was performed on PBMCs, taken after 12 months of ibrutinib treatment. The chain combines TRBV5-6 with TRBJ2-7, with a tentative D call TRBD1 (6 bases). The TCR sequence derives from a human donor with chronic lymphocytic leukemia. CDR3 sequence (DNA): TGTGCCAGCAGCTTGCCCGGACAGTCCTACGAGCAGTACTTC. Encoded protein: CASSLPGQSYEQYF.